This T cell receptor beta chain derives from a study of blood T cell repertoires in COVID-19 (dated by TCRdb to 2019 to 2021). As for the study more broadly: The collaborator samples originated in the United States, Italy and Spain and spanned the acute and convalescent phases of COVID-19. The prospective study material was composed of cDNA or gDNA derived from T cells, B-cell-depleted T cells, or PBMCs. The dataset comprised deeply sampled blood TCRbeta repertoires from subjects exposed to, actively infected with, or recovered from COVID-19. A freely available public database, intended as a resource for researchers studying the immune response to SARS-CoV-2, is where the repertoires were released. The samples were drawn from two sources: the first 160 participants of the ongoing ImmuneRACE study, and about 1,300 subjects contributed by 6 global collaborators. A de-identified subject ID, COVID-19 status, age in years and sex were almost always included in the sample metadata. Where available, HLA class I and class II types were taken from metadata supplied by the sample provider and were not determined by assay-based typing.

Here is what the overall study found, with its caveats: Clinical and demographic metadata were provided uncurated, with the amount varying by source and participant.

Turning to this clone: Which antigen it targets is not known. Base qualities are not provided; no much larger clone lies one nucleotide away.

The collaborating institutions used their own protocols to collect whole blood in K2EDTA tubes. For TCRbeta analysis, collaborators shipped samples as frozen whole blood, isolated PBMCs, or DNA extracted from either of those sample types. In the germline V gene, CDR1 corresponds to KGHSH and CDR2 to LQKENI. The CDR3 measures 14 amino acids from cysteine to phenylalanine. The DNA shown is the 42-base CDR3, in frame from base 1. The germline V and J ends show losses of 4 bases and 7 bases respectively, and no gene match explains 5 bases of the junction. The immunoSEQ Assay, a bias-controlled multiplex PCR, was used to amplify TCRbeta CDR3 regions from genomic DNA. Turning to the authors' computational methods: Within the assay, amplification of reference gene primers was used to estimate how many nucleated cells each sample contained. To quantify the absolute abundance of each unique TCRbeta CDR3 rearrangement, sequence reads were collapsed and filtered. For each sample, productive Simpson clonality was calculated as the square root of Simpson's diversity index across productive rearrangements. In TCRdb, the immuneACCESS table is reduced to in-frame sequences with V and J assigned. These tables do not hold every clone; where another copy was compared, an unresolved V gene accounts for under half, and the others remain unexplained. V, J and clone size were drawn from that table, and D and trimming were deduced from the DNA. This sample is represented by around 620,000 clones; approximately 90% of them were singletons. Together, the top ten hold roughly 0.25% of the sample.

This receptor was taken from a woman between 18 and 30 years old with acute or convalescent COVID-19. The chain is assembled from TRBV18 and TRBJ2-7; TRBD2 lines up with 12 middle nucleotides. Sequenced sample: peripheral blood. The CDR3 is CASSRTSGVEEQYF. The sequence in DNA is TGTGCCAGCTCACGGACTAGCGGGGTCGAGGAGCAGTACTTC.